One sample yielded the 4 T cell receptor beta chains listed below, sequenced in a study of cytomegalovirus exposure and HLA in healthy donors. It was with 60 Vbeta and 13 Jbeta primers that the PCR ran. Repertoires were generated with immunoSEQ multiplex PCR, while TCRdb's copy carries only in-frame clones and drops some. Its table lists tens of thousands of clones. Sequenced material: PBMCs. The receptors were sampled from a woman younger than 45 in good health and CMV-seropositive.

The chain recombines TRBV5-1 with TRBJ2-3; 10 bases align to TRBD1. J lost 5 bases, V lost 4 bases, and 7 bases had no gene match. CDR3 size: 15 residues. The germline V gene has CDR1 SGHRS and CDR2 YFSETQ. This CDR3 reads CASSSGQGVIDTQYF. In DNA, the CDR3 is TGCGCCAGCAGCAGCGGACAGGGGGTTATAGATACGCAGTATTTT.

The V gene is TRBV13, the J gene TRBJ2-3; D unresolved. This CDR3 spans 14 amino acids. Trimming took off 4 bases at V and 6 bases at J, with 14 bases between the two ends. The germline CDR1 and CDR2 sequences are PRHDT and FYEKMQ (reference sequence). The CDR3 DNA follows: TGTGCCAGCAGCTACGCAGAGGCTGGTGATACGCAGTATTTT. Protein sequence: CASSYAEAGDTQYF.

The rearrangement joins TRBV28 to TRBJ1-5; D gene unclear. Germline CDR1 is MDHEN and CDR2 is SYDVKM. The CDR3 runs 12 residues. V was shortened by 5 bases and J by 5 bases, with 7 bases between the two germline ends. The CDR3, as DNA: TGTGCCAGCAGTGCGTCCGATCAGCCCCAGCATTTT. Its protein is CASSASDQPQHF.

The chain has TRBV4-1 and TRBJ1-2; D perhaps matches TRBD1 (5 bases). Germline V CDR1 and CDR2: MGHRA, YSYEKL. CDR3 length: 15 amino acids. V shed 0 bases and J shed 6 bases, with 14 bases lying between them. CDR3 nucleotides: TGCGCCAGCAGCCAAGATTTCGGGGGTTGGAATGGCTACACCTTC. Translation gives CASSQDFGGWNGYTF.